Listed below are T cell receptor beta chains from one sample, sequenced in a study of blood T cell repertoires in COVID-19. Using immunoSEQ multiplex PCR, the repertoire was profiled, and TCRdb retains in-frame clones only, with some absent. The repertoire holds 400,000 to 550,000 clones, with roughly 89% as singletons. Sequences were obtained from peripheral blood. The receptors were sampled from a woman aged 30 to 39 with acute or convalescent COVID-19. The CDR3 runs from the conserved cysteine through the conserved F or W. The D gene is left open where the match is weak. A clone size is listed for some rows: how often the clone was seen (once, few, many), or a class if it is expanded.

TRBJ2-7,NA,TRBV24-1,NA,CATSDPGLGNEQYF,TGTGCCACCAGTGACCCGGGACTGGGGAACGAGCAGTACTTC
TRBJ2-2,NA,TRBV19,NA,CASSHQGYTGELFF,TGTGCCAGTAGTCATCAGGGCTACACCGGGGAGCTGTTTTTT
TRBJ2-1,NA,TRBV11-2,NA,CASSLGLDEQFF,TGTGCCAGCAGCTTAGGACTGGATGAGCAGTTCTTC
TRBJ1-2,TRBD1,TRBV10-3,few,CAISPVTTGEYGYTF,TGTGCCATCAGCCCTGTGACTACAGGGGAATATGGCTACACCTTC
TRBJ2-3,TRBD1,TRBV5-5,NA,CASSPLGQGEDTQYF,TGTGCCAGCAGCCCACTAGGACAGGGAGAAGATACGCAGTATTTT
TRBJ2-4,NA,TRBV3-1/TRBV3-2,NA,CASSPLQGKNIQYF,TGTGCCAGCAGCCCCCTTCAGGGCAAAAACATTCAGTACTTC
TRBJ2-7,NA,TRBV5-1,NA,CASSLSGFSYEQYF,TGCGCCAGCAGCTTGAGCGGGTTCTCCTACGAGCAGTACTTC
TRBJ2-7,TRBD1,TRBV29-1,NA,CSVPGGGGEQYF,TGCAGCGTCCCAGGGGGTGGCGGCGAGCAGTACTTC
TRBJ2-1,NA,TRBV10-1,NA,CASSVQGGSYNEQFF,TGCGCCAGCAGCGTCCAGGGCGGCTCCTACAATGAGCAGTTCTTC
TRBJ2-4,TRBD1,TRBV11-2,NA,CASSLPGGFLKNIQYF,TGTGCCAGCAGCTTACCAGGGGGCTTTCTTAAAAACATTCAGTACTTC
TRBJ2-5,TRBD2,TRBV2,once,CASAGGRQPQETQYF,TGTGCCAGCGCGGGGGGTAGACAGCCACAAGAGACCCAGTACTTC
TRBJ1-1,NA,TRBV28,NA,CASSRTPSGITEAFF,TGTGCCAGCAGCCGCACTCCGTCGGGTATCACTGAAGCTTTCTTT
TRBJ2-2,NA,TRBV9,NA,CASSVRGGNTGELFF,TGTGCCAGCAGCGTAAGAGGGGGGAACACCGGGGAGCTGTTTTTT
TRBJ2-7,TRBD1,TRBV27,NA,CASSRDSYEQYF,TGTGCCAGCAGCCGGGACAGCTACGAGCAGTACTTC
TRBJ2-3,NA,TRBV28,NA,CASSTAPDTQYF,TGTGCCAGCAGTACAGCACCAGATACGCAGTATTTT
TRBJ2-3,TRBD1,TRBV5-1,NA,CASSLVQGAGDTQYF,TGCGCCAGCAGCTTGGTTCAGGGGGCCGGAGATACGCAGTATTTT
TRBJ1-2,TRBD1,TRBV28,few,CASRLQGTNYGYTF,TGTGCCAGCAGATTACAGGGGACTAACTATGGCTACACCTTC
TRBJ2-3,NA,TRBV18,NA,CASSPSAGAVAQTDTQYF,TGTGCCAGCTCACCTTCCGCGGGGGCAGTGGCGCAGACAGATACGCAGTATTTT
TRBJ2-1,TRBD2,TRBV4-2,NA,CASSQDWTSGGAAEQFF,TGTGCCAGCAGCCAAGACTGGACTAGCGGGGGGGCCGCTGAGCAGTTCTTC
TRBJ2-7,NA,TRBV10-1,NA,CASSAGTPPYEQYF,TGCGCCAGCAGCGCCGGGACACCGCCCTACGAGCAGTACTTC
TRBJ2-7,TRBD2,TRBV6-1,NA,CASSEIGGGTYEQYF,TGTGCCAGCAGTGAAATTGGGGGGGGGACCTACGAGCAGTACTTC
TRBJ2-7,NA,TRBV27,NA,CASSSYRGQPTYEQYF,TGTGCCAGCAGTTCCTATCGTGGACAGCCAACCTACGAGCAGTACTTC
TRBJ1-4,NA,TRBV20-1,NA,CSAINKEKLFF,TGCAGTGCTATTAATAAAGAAAAACTGTTTTTT
TRBJ2-3,TRBD2,TRBV7-3,NA,CASSFVAGEQYF,TGTGCCAGCAGCTTCGTGGCGGGGGAGCAGTATTTT
TRBJ2-7,TRBD1,TRBV18,once,CASSPGQSYEQYF,TGTGCCAGCTCACCGGGACAGTCCTACGAGCAGTACTTC
TRBJ2-3,NA,TRBV11-3,NA,CASSLAGHSPDTQYF,TGTGCCAGCAGCTTAGCCGGCCACAGTCCAGATACGCAGTATTTT
TRBJ1-4,NA,TRBV27,NA,CASSLSAGTNEKLFF,TGTGCCAGCAGTTTATCCGCCGGGACTAATGAAAAACTGTTTTTT
TRBJ1-5,TRBD1,TRBV10-2,NA,CASSVTGDSNQPQHF,TGCGCCAGCAGTGTGACAGGGGATAGCAATCAGCCCCAGCATTTT
TRBJ1-2,NA,TRBV6-5,NA,CASLDGEGGYTF,TGTGCCTCCCTCGACGGGGAGGGTGGCTACACCTTC
TRBJ2-2,NA,TRBV4-1,NA,CASSQDSSSGTGELFF,TGCGCCAGCAGCCAAGATTCATCGTCGGGGACCGGGGAGCTGTTTTTT
TRBJ2-3,TRBD1,TRBV19,NA,CASRMGQGYADTQYF,TGTGCCAGTAGGATGGGACAGGGGTATGCAGATACGCAGTATTTT
TRBJ2-2,TRBD1,TRBV24-1,few,CATSDPGQAGELFF,TGTGCCACCAGTGATCCCGGACAGGCCGGGGAGCTGTTTTTT
TRBJ2-5,TRBD1,TRBV5-1,NA,CASSREGAPGETQYF,TGCGCCAGCAGCAGAGAGGGGGCCCCCGGGGAGACCCAGTACTTC
TRBJ2-7,TRBD2,TRBV10-3,NA,CANACGTSGPGGTDEQYF,TGTGCCAACGCCTGCGGGACTAGCGGTCCTGGGGGGACTGACGAGCAGTACTTC
TRBJ2-1,NA,TRBV9,NA,CASSVAGNEQFF,TGTGCCAGCAGCGTAGCAGGTAATGAGCAGTTCTTC
TRBJ2-7,NA,TRBV3-1/TRBV3-2,NA,CASSQLSGLSYEQYF,TGTGCCAGCAGCCAGCTCTCGGGACTCTCCTACGAGCAGTACTTC